The clone carrying this T cell receptor (beta chain) came up once. Antigen: not known. This CDR3 has 22 amino acids. CDR1 is GTSNPN and CDR2 is SVGIG in the germline V gene (reference sequence). V shed 0 bases and J 0 bases; nucleotides not matched to a gene: 20. The study ran its PCR with 60 Vbeta and 13 Jbeta primers. Measured with immunoSEQ multiplex PCR; TCRdb has only the in-frame clones, and not every one. Here the sample spans 180,000 or so clones, approximately 79% being singletons. The data are from a study of cytomegalovirus exposure and HLA in healthy donors. Across the study: In terms of ancestry, the Caucasian-associated cluster contained 75% to 85% of the roughly 400 genotyped donors. Study-wide findings and caveats: In a later analysis, a missense DCLRE1C variant was linked to TCR beta V- and J-gene trimming. Reports indicated that the classifier achieved high specificity and sensitivity in diagnosing cytomegalovirus status.

The chain has TRBV30 and TRBJ2-6; 7 bases are shared with TRBD1. Sequenced input: PBMCs. The origin of this receptor is a man aged 50 to 60 in good health and CMV-seropositive. CDR3 residues: CAWSVRRGLGDRDTSGANVLTF. In DNA form, the CDR3 reads TGTGCCTGGAGTGTACGAAGGGGTTTGGGAGACAGGGACACCTCTGGGGCCAACGTCCTGACTTTC.